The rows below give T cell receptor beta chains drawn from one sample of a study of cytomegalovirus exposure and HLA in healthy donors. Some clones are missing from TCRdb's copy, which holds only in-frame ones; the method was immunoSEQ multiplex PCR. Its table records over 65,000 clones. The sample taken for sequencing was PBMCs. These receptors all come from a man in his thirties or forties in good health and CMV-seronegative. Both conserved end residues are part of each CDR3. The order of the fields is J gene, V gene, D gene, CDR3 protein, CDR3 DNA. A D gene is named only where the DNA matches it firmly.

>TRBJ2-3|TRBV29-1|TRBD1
CSVDSPGGGVPDTQYF
TGCAGCGTTGATAGCCCAGGGGGTGGGGTTCCAGATACGCAGTATTTT
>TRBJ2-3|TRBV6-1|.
CASSDPRSTDTQYF
TGTGCCAGCAGTGACCCGCGGAGCACAGATACGCAGTATTTT
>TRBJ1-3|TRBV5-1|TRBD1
CASRDQGAGGNTIYF
TGCGCCAGCAGGGATCAGGGGGCGGGCGGAAACACCATATATTTT
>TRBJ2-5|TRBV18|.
CASSPPIVTGTLSGTQYF
TGTGCCAGCTCACCCCCGATAGTGACGGGAACCCTAAGTGGGACCCAGTACTTC
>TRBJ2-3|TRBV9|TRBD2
CASSAPTSGEDTQYF
TGTGCCAGCAGCGCCCCGACTAGCGGGGAAGATACGCAGTATTTT
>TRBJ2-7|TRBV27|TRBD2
CASYDASGGSYPVYEQYF
TGTGCCAGCTATGACGCGAGCGGGGGATCCTATCCCGTCTACGAGCAGTACTTC
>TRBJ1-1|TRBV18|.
CASSDGGRGNTEAFF
TGTGCCAGCTCGGATGGCGGTCGGGGAAACACTGAAGCTTTCTTT
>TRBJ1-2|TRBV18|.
CASSPQEGGYGYTF
TGTGCCAGCTCACCGCAAGAAGGGGGCTATGGCTACACCTTC
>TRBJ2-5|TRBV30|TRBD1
CAWRAGTGGAKTQYF
TGTGCCTGGAGGGCCGGGACAGGGGGCGCGAAGACCCAGTACTTC
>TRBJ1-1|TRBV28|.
CASSPPGRLMNTEAFF
TGTGCCAGCAGTCCCCCAGGGCGTCTGATGAACACTGAAGCTTTCTTT
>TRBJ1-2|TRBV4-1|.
CASSRGGRDAYGYTF
TGCGCCAGCAGCCGGGGGGGCAGGGATGCCTATGGCTACACCTTC
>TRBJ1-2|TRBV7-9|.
CASSLFENYGYTF
TGTGCCAGCAGCTTATTTGAGAACTATGGCTACACCTTC
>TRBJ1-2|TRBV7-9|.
CASSLAGSLGGYTF
TGTGCCAGCAGCTTAGCCGGGAGCCTAGGGGGCTACACCTTC
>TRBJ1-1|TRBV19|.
CASSISEGTEAFF
TGTGCCAGTAGTATATCCGAGGGCACTGAAGCTTTCTTT
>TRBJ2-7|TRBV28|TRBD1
CASSSHGQGMPYEQYF
TGTGCCAGCAGTTCTCATGGACAGGGGATGCCCTACGAGCAGTACTTC
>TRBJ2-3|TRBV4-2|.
CASSQYTQGGPGTSDTQYF
TGTGCCAGCAGCCAATACACGCAGGGGGGCCCCGGTACCTCAGATACGCAGTATTTT
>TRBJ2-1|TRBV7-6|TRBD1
CASSTGGTGNEQFF
TGTGCCAGCAGTACAGGGGGAACTGGAAATGAGCAGTTCTTC
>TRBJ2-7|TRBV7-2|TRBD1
CASSFGTGPYEQYF
TGTGCCAGCAGCTTTGGGACAGGGCCCTACGAGCAGTACTTC
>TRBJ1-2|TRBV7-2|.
CASSLWGGVNYGYTF
TGTGCCAGCAGCTTATGGGGGGGGGTAAACTATGGCTACACCTTC
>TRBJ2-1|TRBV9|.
CASSDGGYNEQFF
TGTGCCAGCAGCGACGGGGGCTACAATGAGCAGTTCTTC
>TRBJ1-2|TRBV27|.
CASSSLMVQGEHYGYTF
TGTGCCAGCAGTTCTCTAATGGTCCAGGGTGAACACTATGGCTACACCTTC
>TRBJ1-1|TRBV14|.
CASSQDLWGDTEAFF
TGTGCCAGCAGCCAAGATCTTTGGGGGGACACTGAAGCTTTCTTT
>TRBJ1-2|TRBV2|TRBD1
CASSSGQGYGYTF
TGTGCCAGCAGTTCGGGACAGGGGTATGGCTACACCTTC
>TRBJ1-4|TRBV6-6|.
CASSYSGRGSNEKLFF
TGTGCCAGCAGTTACTCGGGGAGGGGCAGTAATGAAAAACTGTTTTTT
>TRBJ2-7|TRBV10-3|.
CAISPGLLYEQYF
TGTGCCATCAGTCCAGGCCTCCTCTACGAGCAGTACTTC
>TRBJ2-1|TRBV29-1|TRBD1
CSVDDPGQGAWDEQFF
TGCAGCGTTGACGATCCGGGACAGGGGGCTTGGGATGAGCAGTTCTTC
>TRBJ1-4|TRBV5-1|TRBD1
CASSLGGQGSEKLFF
TGCGCCAGCAGCTTGGGAGGACAGGGGAGTGAAAAACTGTTTTTT
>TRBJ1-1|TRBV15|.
CATSRVVLAGVTEAFF
TGTGCCACCAGCAGAGTGGTTTTGGCAGGGGTCACTGAAGCTTTCTTT
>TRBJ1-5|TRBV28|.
CASSLSGQPQHF
TGTGCCAGCAGTTTATCGGGGCAGCCCCAGCATTTT
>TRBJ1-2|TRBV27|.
CASSRDQGFNYGYTF
TGTGCCAGCAGTAGAGACCAGGGATTTAACTATGGCTACACCTTC
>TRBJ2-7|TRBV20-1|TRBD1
CSALGQGREYF
TGCAGTGCTTTGGGACAGGGGAGGGAGTACTTC
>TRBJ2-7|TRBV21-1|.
CASLRDRSSYEQYF
TGTGCCAGCCTCCGGGACAGGTCTTCCTACGAGCAGTACTTC
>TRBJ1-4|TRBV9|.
CASSVGGTPYLPLFF
TGTGCCAGCAGCGTAGGTGGGACACCATACCTACCCCTGTTTTTT
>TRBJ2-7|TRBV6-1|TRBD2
CASSEKAGGPYEQYF
TGTGCCAGCAGTGAAAAGGCGGGGGGCCCCTACGAGCAGTACTTC
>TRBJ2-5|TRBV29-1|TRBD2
CSVHKVAGAEETQYF
TGCAGCGTTCATAAGGTAGCGGGAGCGGAGGAGACCCAGTACTTC
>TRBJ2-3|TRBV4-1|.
CASSQGTGGGDTQYF
TGCGCCAGCAGCCAAGGAACGGGGGGCGGAGATACGCAGTATTTT
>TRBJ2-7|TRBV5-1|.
CASSLRTESYEQYF
TGCGCCAGCAGCTTACGGACAGAGTCCTACGAGCAGTACTTC
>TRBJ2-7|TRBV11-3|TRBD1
CASSPQGAFDEQYF
TGTGCCAGCAGCCCTCAGGGGGCGTTCGACGAGCAGTACTTC
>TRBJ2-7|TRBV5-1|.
CASSRGLSRLFPEQYF
TGCGCCAGCAGCCGAGGACTCTCCCGGCTGTTTCCGGAGCAGTACTTC
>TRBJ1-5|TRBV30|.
CAWGGNAAQHF
TGTGCCTGGGGAGGGAACGCGGCCCAGCATTTT
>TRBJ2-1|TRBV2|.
CASSEISRNEQFF
TGTGCCAGCAGTGAAATCTCCAGGAATGAGCAGTTCTTC
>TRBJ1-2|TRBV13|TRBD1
CASSLKLNRGYGYTF
TGTGCCAGCAGCTTAAAGTTGAACAGGGGATATGGCTACACCTTC
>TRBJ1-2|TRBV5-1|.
CASSPSSGGDGYTF
TGCGCCAGCAGCCCCAGCAGCGGGGGGGATGGCTACACCTTC
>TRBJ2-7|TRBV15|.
CATSPGTQEQYF
TGTGCCACCAGCCCGGGGACTCAGGAACAGTACTTC
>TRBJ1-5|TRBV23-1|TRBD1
CASIKPYRGLQPQHF
TGCGCCAGCATCAAACCGTACAGGGGACTCCAGCCCCAGCATTTT
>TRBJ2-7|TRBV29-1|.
CSVEDFSGQLSREQYF
TGCAGCGTTGAAGATTTCTCAGGACAGCTTTCTCGGGAGCAGTACTTC
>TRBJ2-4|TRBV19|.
CASSIVQGRDTIAKNIQYF
TGTGCCAGTAGTATAGTCCAGGGTAGGGATACAATAGCCAAAAACATTCAGTACTTC
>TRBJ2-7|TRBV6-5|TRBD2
CASSYLAGGERYEQYF
TGTGCCAGCAGTTACCTCGCGGGAGGGGAAAGGTACGAGCAGTACTTC
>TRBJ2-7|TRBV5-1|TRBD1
CASSHRTGGSYEQYF
TGCGCCAGCAGCCACCGGACAGGGGGCTCTTACGAGCAGTACTTC
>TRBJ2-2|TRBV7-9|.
CASSLSEGAGELFF
TGTGCCAGCAGCCTAAGCGAGGGGGCCGGGGAGCTGTTTTTT
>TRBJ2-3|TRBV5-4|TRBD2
CASSSGIAGSVDTQYF
TGTGCCAGCAGCTCGGGAATAGCGGGATCGGTAGATACGCAGTATTTT
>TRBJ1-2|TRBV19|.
CASSLQGFDYGYTF
TGTGCCAGTAGTTTGCAGGGGTTTGACTATGGCTACACCTTC